This passage covers 27 T cell receptor beta chains from one sample sequenced in a study of OX40 agonist ivuxolimab in advanced cancers. Assay: immunoSEQ multiplex PCR; the TCRdb copy retains only in-frame clones and omits some. The sample records roughly 93,000 clones, about 90% being singletons. The input for sequencing was CD4+ or CD8+ T cells sorted from blood, taken in a trial of the OX40 agonist ivuxolimab. These receptors were taken from an adult with an advanced solid tumor such as melanoma, head and neck, liver or kidney cancer.

The V gene is TRBV30, the J gene TRBJ1-4; TRBD1 is a possible D gene (6 bases). Trimming pared 2 bases from V and 7 bases from J, leaving 11 bases between. Germline V CDR1 and CDR2: GTSNPN, SVGIG (reference sequence). CDR3 length: 13 residues. CDR3 DNA sequence: TGTGCCTGGAGTAGAGGGGGGGCTGAAAAACTGTTTTTT. Translating gives CAWSRGGAEKLFF.

The chain uses TRBV4-3 and TRBJ1-1; 7 nucleotides align to TRBD1. Unmatched junction bases numbered 6, after V lost 0 bases and J lost 8 bases. Germline-derived CDR1 and CDR2 are LGHNA and YSLEER. The CDR3 covers 14 residues. The CDR3 nucleotides read TGCGCCAGCAGCCAAGATGGAGGGGGCATAGAAGCTTTCTTT. Its protein is CASSQDGGGIEAFF.

The chain couples TRBV7-3 to TRBJ2-5; 9 bases are shared with TRBD1. The V gene's germline CDR1 is SGHTA and CDR2 FQGTGA. J gave up 5 bases and V 5 bases, and 6 bases lay outside the gene matches. The CDR3 has 14 amino acids. DNA of the CDR3: TGTGCCAGCAGCACTACAGGGGGCGGGGAGACCCAGTACTTC. Translation gives CASSTTGGGETQYF.

The chain is built from TRBV19 and TRBJ1-3, with a possible D match to TRBD1 (5 bases). Trimming stripped 4 bases from V and 0 bases from J, with 16 bases between. The CDR3 sequence is 17 residues long. The germline V gene encodes CDR1 LNHDA and CDR2 SQIVND (reference sequence). CDR3: CASSTRDGLHSGNTIYF. The CDR3 DNA reads TGTGCCAGTAGTACCAGGGACGGACTACACTCTGGAAACACCATATATTTT.

This chain connects TRBV9 to TRBJ2-5; TRBD1 agrees at 10 bases. Germline CDR1 reads SGDLS; CDR2 reads YYNGEE. CDR3 length equals 15 residues. The V and J ends lost 4 bases and 6 bases, in that order; junction bases with no gene match: 9. CDR3 sequence (DNA): TGTGCCAGCAGCCCCCGGACAGGGGGGAGGAAGACCCAGTACTTC. It codes for CASSPRTGGRKTQYF. Using reference TRBV9 and TRBJ2-5 for the parts outside the CDR3, the full variable domain is DSGVTQTPKHLITATGQRVTLRCSPRSGDLSVYWYQQSLDQGLQFLIQYYNGEERAKGNILERFSAQQFPDLHSELNLSSLELGDSALYFCASSPRTGGRKTQYFGPGTRLLVL.

The chain links TRBV10-3 to TRBJ2-5; 8 bases map to TRBD2. V lost 5 bases and J lost 5; bases outside the gene matches: 4. The CDR3 totals 13 residues. Per germline, CDR1 ENHRY and CDR2 SYGVKD. CDR3 sequence: CAISSGSEETQYF. In DNA, the CDR3 is TGTGCCATCAGTAGCGGGAGTGAGGAGACCCAGTACTTC.

J is TRBJ2-3 and V is TRBV18; D unclear. The CDR3 contains 14 residues. CDR1 is KGHSH and CDR2 is LQKENI in the germline V gene. Trimming left V 1 base short and J 4 bases short, with 9 bases between. The CDR3 coding sequence is TGTGCCAGCTCACCACTAGGCTCTTCAGATACGCAGTATTTT. Residues: CASSPLGSSDTQYF.

The gene calls are TRBV5-4 and TRBJ2-2, with 14 bases fitting TRBD2. This CDR3 has 19 residues. V lost 0 bases, J lost 3 bases, and 7 bases stayed unmatched. Germline-derived CDR1 and CDR2 are SGHNT and YYREEE (reference sequence). The CDR3 sequence is CASSLDGLAGGGYTGELFF. The CDR3 region has the DNA TGTGCCAGCAGCTTGGACGGACTAGCGGGAGGAGGGTACACCGGGGAGCTGTTTTTT.

The chain recombines TRBV9 with TRBJ2-5, with 8 positions matching TRBD1. TRBJ2-7 matches the DNA end more closely, so the J call is doubtful. This CDR3 is 15 amino acids long. Germline loops: CDR1 SGDLS, CDR2 YYNGEE. The CDR3 region has the DNA TGTGCCAGCAGCGCTGGACAGGGACCGGGCTACGAGCAGTACTTC. This sequence encodes CASSAGQGPGYEQYF.

This clone was detected only once. CDR3 nucleotide sequence: TGTGCCAGCAGCACCGGGACAGGGGCCTACGAGCAGTACTTC. Its translation: CASSTGTGAYEQYF. The V call is TRBV11-2, the J call TRBJ2-7; 10 positions agree with TRBD1. The CDR3 has 14 residues. Per germline, CDR1 SGHAT and CDR2 FQNNGV. With 5 bases clipped from V and 2 bases from J, the junction kept 3 bases outside the gene matches.

This clone occurred once. The chain couples TRBV5-1 to TRBJ1-1, with 10 bases matching TRBD1. J lost 6 bases, V lost 3 bases, and 8 bases had no gene match. This CDR3 has 15 amino acids. Germline CDR1 reads SGHRS; CDR2 reads YFSETQ. The CDR3 bases are TGCGCCAGCAGCTCGCGTCCCGGGACAGGGGCTGAAGCTTTCTTT. It specifies CASSSRPGTGAEAFF.

Concerning this clone: At the DNA level, this CDR3 is encoded by other sequences in the same sample as well. This chain uses TRBV28 with TRBJ2-1; no definite D call. CDR3 length: 11 amino acids. Germline CDR1 is MDHEN and CDR2 is SYDVKM. V lost 1 base, J lost 7 bases, and 2 bases lay in between. CDR3 nucleotide sequence: TGTGCCAGCAGTTTATTGAATGAGCAGTTCTTC. Protein product: CASSLLNEQFF.

This rearrangement joins TRBV5-1 to TRBJ2-5, with D maybe TRBD1 (5 bases). Trimming removed 0 bases at V and 6 bases at J, with 15 bases between. CDR3 length: 15 amino acids. The germline V gene has CDR1 SGHRS and CDR2 YFSETQ. CDR3 sequence reads: CASSLAPQGMQTQYF. The CDR3 nucleotides are TGCGCCAGCAGCTTGGCCCCGCAGGGTATGCAGACCCAGTACTTC.

The J gene is TRBJ1-2, the V gene TRBV7-9, with D tentatively TRBD1 (5 bases). V was cut by 6 bases and J by 0 bases, with 11 bases left in between. The CDR3 contains 14 residues. Germline CDR1 and CDR2: SEHNR and FQNEAQ (reference sequence). The CDR3 sequence: CASRSGGANYGYTF. The CDR3 DNA reads TGTGCCAGCAGATCCGGGGGAGCTAACTATGGCTACACCTTC.

The chain is built from TRBV6-6 and TRBJ2-5; D is possibly TRBD1 (6 bases). V was clipped by 5 bases and J by 1 base, with 8 bases between them. This CDR3 contains 13 residues. The germline gives CDR1 MNHNY, CDR2 SVGAGI (reference sequence). The DNA of the CDR3 is TGTGCCAGCAGTGGACAGATCCAAGAGACCCAGTACTTC. Encoded protein: CASSGQIQETQYF.

This chain links TRBV9 with TRBJ2-5; possible D gene TRBD2, 7 bases. The CDR3 extends over 15 amino acids. Trimming left V 7 bases short and J 5 bases short, with 21 bases between. CDR1 SGDLS and CDR2 YYNGEE come from the germline V gene. CDR3 DNA: TGTGCCAGCTCGGATGGCAGCGCGGGGGCGGAGACCCAGTACTTC. This sequence encodes CASSDGSAGAETQYF.

The table lists this clone with a count of one. The V and J genes are TRBV19 and TRBJ2-3; maybe TRBD2 (5 bases). Deletions cut 5 bases from V and 6 bases from J, with 18 bases between. In germline, CDR1 is LNHDA, CDR2 SQIVND (reference sequence). The CDR3 contains 15 residues. The CDR3 nucleotides are TGTGCCAGTAGTCCCCCGGGGTCGAGGGTTGATACGCAGTATTTT. Amino acid sequence: CASSPPGSRVDTQYF.

V is TRBV11-3 and J is TRBJ2-3, with 12 bases fitting TRBD2. CDR3 length equals 19 residues. Trimming at V came to 1 base and at J to 2 bases, leaving 10 bases not matched to a gene. CDR1 SGHNT and CDR2 YENEEA come from the germline V gene. CDR3 bases: TGTGCCAGCAGCTTAGTGGCGACTAGCGGGAGACGATTCACAGATACGCAGTATTTT. Encoded protein: CASSLVATSGRRFTDTQYF.

This clone was seen once. The chain carries TRBV5-1 and TRBJ1-4, with TRBD1 as a possible D gene (6 bases). Trimming stripped 2 bases from V and 4 bases from J, with 9 bases between. Germline values: CDR1 SGHRS, CDR2 YFSETQ. This CDR3 contains 14 residues. As DNA, the CDR3 is TGCGCCAGCAGCTTAGGACAGATTAATGAAAAACTGTTTTTT. It specifies CASSLGQINEKLFF.

In this sample, this clone turned up a few times. CDR3 DNA sequence: TGTGCCAGCAGCCCCTTGTGGGCGGACGATGGCTACACCTTC. The encoded protein is CASSPLWADDGYTF. The chain employs TRBV7-2 and TRBJ1-2, with no clear D. Trimming left V 5 bases short and J 6 bases short, with 16 bases between. Germline CDR1 and CDR2: SGHTA and FQGNSA. This CDR3 region has 14 residues.

The chain joins TRBV28 to TRBJ1-5, with unresolved D. The CDR3 covers 12 residues. Germline V gene sequence: CDR1 MDHEN, CDR2 SYDVKM. Trimming left V 2 bases short and J 10 bases short, with 9 bases between. The CDR3 sequence is CASSLVSRPQHF. CDR3 nucleotide sequence: TGTGCCAGCAGTTTAGTCAGTAGACCCCAGCATTTT.

The chain is built from TRBV7-2 and TRBJ1-2; no definite D call. Between the trimmed V and J ends, which lost 5 bases and 7 bases, there was a span of 14 bases. Germline V gene sequence: CDR1 SGHTA, CDR2 FQGNSA. This CDR3 is 13 amino acids long. This chain's CDR3 is CASSADGPGGYTF. The CDR3 region has the DNA TGTGCCAGCAGCGCCGACGGGCCGGGTGGCTACACCTTC.

The V call is TRBV5-1, the J call TRBJ2-7; 13 nucleotides align to TRBD2. V lost 2 bases to trimming and J lost 7 bases; unmatched junction nucleotides: 9. CDR1 is SGHRS, CDR2 YFSETQ, per germline. CDR3 length: 16 residues. The CDR3 sequence is CASSFRTSGSFAEQYF. The CDR3 bases are TGCGCCAGCAGCTTCCGGACTAGCGGGAGCTTTGCGGAGCAGTACTTC. Together with reference TRBV5-1 and TRBJ2-7, the CDR3 gives the full variable domain: KAGVTQTPRYLIKTRGQQVTLSCSPISGHRSVSWYQQTPGQGLQFLFEYFSETQRNKGNFPGRFSGRQFSNSRSEMNVSTLELGDSALYLCASSFRTSGSFAEQYFGPGTRLTVT.

The chain employs TRBV6-6 and TRBJ1-5, with D unresolved. In germline, CDR1 is MNHNY, CDR2 SVGAGI (reference sequence). This CDR3 contains 12 residues. Trimming took 7 bases from V and 6 from J, leaving 10 bases between them. CDR3 DNA: TGTGCCAGCACCAATTTAGGTCAGCCCCAGCATTTT. This sequence encodes CASTNLGQPQHF.

The V and J genes are TRBV5-1 and TRBJ2-7; D perhaps matches TRBD1 (5 bases). The CDR3 has 15 amino acids. V gave up 0 bases and J gave up 2 bases, with 12 bases separating them. CDR1 is SGHRS and CDR2 is YFSETQ in the germline V gene. The CDR3 DNA follows: TGCGCCAGCAGCTTGGACACCCTGGGGCCCTACGAGCAGTACTTC. Its translation is CASSLDTLGPYEQYF.

The chain uses TRBV28 and TRBJ2-7, with 8 nucleotides matching TRBD2. Germline trimming cut 7 bases from V and 3 bases from J; bases unmatched to any gene: 8. The CDR3 covers 14 residues. In germline, CDR1 is MDHEN, CDR2 SYDVKM. The CDR3 sequence: CASKSGTRIYEQYF. For the CDR3, the DNA is TGTGCCAGCAAATCCGGGACTAGGATCTACGAGCAGTACTTC. Full variable domain (remainder filled in from reference TRBV28 and TRBJ2-7): DVKVTQSSRYLVKRTGEKVFLECVQDMDHENMFWYRQDPGLGLRLIYFSYDVKMKEKGDIPEGYSVSREKKERFSLILESASTNQTSMYLCASKSGTRIYEQYFGPGTRLTVT.

The chain employs TRBV5-1 and TRBJ2-3; 9 nucleotides align to TRBD2. Germline V gene data show CDR1 as SGHRS and CDR2 as YFSETQ. There are 16 residues in the CDR3. V lost 0 bases to trimming and J lost 3 bases; unmatched junction nucleotides: 5. DNA of the CDR3: TGCGCCAGCAGCTTGGAGGGCGGGAGGGGAACAGATACGCAGTATTTT. This codes for CASSLEGGRGTDTQYF.